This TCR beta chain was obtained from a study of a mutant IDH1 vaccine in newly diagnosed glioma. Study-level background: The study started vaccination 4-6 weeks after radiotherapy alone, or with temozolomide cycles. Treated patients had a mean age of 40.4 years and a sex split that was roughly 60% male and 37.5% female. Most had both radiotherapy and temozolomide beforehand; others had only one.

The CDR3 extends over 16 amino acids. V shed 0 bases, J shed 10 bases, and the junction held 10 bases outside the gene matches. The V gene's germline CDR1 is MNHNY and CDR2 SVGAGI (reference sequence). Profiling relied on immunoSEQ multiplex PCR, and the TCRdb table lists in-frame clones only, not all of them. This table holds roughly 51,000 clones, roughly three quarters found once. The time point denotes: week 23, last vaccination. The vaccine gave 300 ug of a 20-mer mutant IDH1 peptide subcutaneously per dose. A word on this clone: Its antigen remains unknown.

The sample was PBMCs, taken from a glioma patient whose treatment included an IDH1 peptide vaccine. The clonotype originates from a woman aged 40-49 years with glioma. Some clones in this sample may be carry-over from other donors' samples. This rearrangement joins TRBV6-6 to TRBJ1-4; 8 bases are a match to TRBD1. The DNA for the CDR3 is TGTGCCAGCAGTTACTCGGGGGGACAGGCAGGCGGAAAACTGTTTTTT. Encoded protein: CASSYSGGQAGGKLFF.